The 7 T cell receptor beta chains listed next were all sequenced from one sample in a study of beta chain features in type 1 diabetes. Whole-study results and caveats: Shortening that was moderate but significant affected the TCRB CDR3s of Type 1 diabetes patients in all four CD4+ subsets.

Antigens for these TCRs are unknown. As every portion of the isolated RNA was reverse transcribed, the sequencing read expressed TCRB transcripts. Using immunoSEQ multiplex PCR, the repertoire was profiled, and TCRdb retains in-frame clones only, with some absent. The sample has some 250,000 clones, approximately 10% seen once. The sample taken for sequencing was naive CD4+ T cells from blood. All receptors derive from a man between 25 and 39 years old with type 1 diabetes.

The chain employs TRBV5-1 and TRBJ2-1; 11 bases are shared with TRBD2. CDR1 and CDR2 from the germline V gene are SGHRS and YFSETQ. This CDR3 is 14 amino acids long. V trimming: 2 bases; J trimming: 6 bases; junction bases outside the gene matches: 1. Here the CDR3 reads CASSLGTSGNEQFF. DNA of the CDR3: TGCGCCAGCAGCTTAGGGACTAGCGGCAATGAGCAGTTCTTC.

The J gene is TRBJ1-1, the V gene TRBV29-1, with D tentatively TRBD1 (5 bases). The germline CDR1 and CDR2 sequences are SQVTM and ANQGSEA. Trimming left V 7 bases short and J 0 bases short, with 12 bases between. This CDR3 has 13 residues. This CDR3 is CSARARVNTEAFF. In DNA, the CDR3 is TGCAGCGCCCGGGCCAGGGTGAACACTGAAGCTTTCTTT.

This clone came up a few times. The chain recombines TRBV11-2 with TRBJ2-7, with D possibly matching TRBD1 (6 bases). CDR3 size: 15 residues. In germline, CDR1 is SGHAT, CDR2 FQNNGV. Trimming took 6 bases from V and 4 from J, leaving 19 bases between them. The CDR3 coding sequence is TGTGCCAGCAGAACCGTTGGGGGCCAGAGATACGAGCAGTACTTC. Translated: CASRTVGGQRYEQYF.

The chain is built from TRBV9 and TRBJ2-1; 8 bases fit TRBD2. V trimming: 0 bases; J trimming: 10 bases; junction bases outside the gene matches: 6. The CDR3 consists of 14 residues. CDR1 is SGDLS and CDR2 is YYNGEE in the germline V gene. CDR3 residues: CASSVGSGAGEQFF. DNA of the CDR3: TGTGCCAGCAGCGTAGGTAGCGGGGCGGGGGAGCAGTTCTTC.

This chain uses TRBV5-1 with TRBJ1-6, with TRBD1 matching 9 bases. The CDR3 contains 15 residues. Germline assignment: CDR1 SGHRS and CDR2 YFSETQ. Unmatched junction bases numbered 4, after V lost 6 bases and J lost 3 bases. The DNA of the CDR3 is TGCGCCAGCACGACGGACAGGGGCTATAATTCACCCCTCCACTTT. Its protein is CASTTDRGYNSPLHF.

A few counts support this clone. This chain joins TRBV15 and TRBJ2-5; 10 bases match TRBD2. The CDR3 spans 15 residues. J was trimmed by 5 bases and V by 5 bases; bases with no gene match: 8. CDR1 and CDR2 from the germline V gene are LNHNV and YYDKDF (reference sequence). The CDR3 region is CATSPQRGGEETQYF. CDR3 nucleotide sequence: TGTGCCACCAGCCCTCAGCGGGGGGGCGAGGAGACCCAGTACTTC. Full variable domain (rest looked up from reference TRBV15 and TRBJ2-5): DAMVIQNPRYQVTQFGKPVTLSCSQTLNHNVMYWYQQKSSQAPKLLFHYYDKDFNNEADTPDNFQSRRPNTSFCFLDIRSPGLGDTAMYLCATSPQRGGEETQYFGPGTRLLVL.

Only a few counts were recorded for this clone. Other DNA sequences in the sample encode the same CDR3. This chain joins TRBV5-6 and TRBJ2-5; D unresolved. The germline V gene encodes CDR1 SGHDT and CDR2 YYEEEE. CDR3 length: 13 residues. V lost 0 bases and J 2 bases, leaving 5 bases between the germline ends. The CDR3 DNA reads as TGTGCCAGCAGCTTGGCTCTACAAGAGACCCAGTACTTC. Protein sequence: CASSLALQETQYF.